The 12 T cell receptor beta chains below were found in one sample sequenced in a study of blood T cells in healthy people across ages. Primers used in a second PCR of about 6 to 11 cycles were a sample-barcoded 5' primer and a J-beta primer mix. TCRdb re-analysed the 5' RACE reads in MiXCR, keeping a single row per CDR3 protein. This table has fewer than 2 million distinct CDR3 sequences, about two fifths appearing once. Material for sequencing was blood. These receptors were taken from a human donor in good health.

This chain connects TRBV5-1 to TRBJ2-4; D not certain. The J call is in doubt because the DNA end fits TRBJ2-7 better. CDR3 size: 13 residues. Germline values: CDR1 SGHRS, CDR2 YFSETQ. CDR3 in amino acids: CASSLNSLYEQYF. CDR3 DNA: TGCGCCAGCAGCTTGAACAGTCTCTACGAGCAGTACTTC.

V and J are TRBV2 and TRBJ1-2; tentatively, D is TRBD1 (5 bases). Germline CDR1 and CDR2: SNHLY and FYNNEI. The CDR3 length is 13 residues. Trimming removed 3 bases from V and 6 bases from J, with 11 bases in between. The CDR3 bases are TGTGCCAGCAGTGAGCAGGGAGAGGATGGCTACACCTTC. Protein sequence: CASSEQGEDGYTF. Variable domain in full (rest from reference TRBV2 and TRBJ1-2): EPEVTQTPSHQVTQMGQEVILRCVPISNHLYFYWYRQILGQKVEFLVSFYNNEISEKSEIFDDQFSVERPDGSNFTLKIRSTKLEDSAMYFCASSEQGEDGYTFGSGTRLTVV.

This clonotype was detected only a few times. The chain employs TRBV25-1 and TRBJ2-1; 8 bases match TRBD2. The V segment lost 5 bases and the J segment 9 bases; nucleotides outside the gene matches: 12. There are 15 residues in the CDR3. The germline CDR1 and CDR2 sequences are MGHDK and SYGVNS. CDR3 DNA sequence: TGTGCCAGCAGTAAAACCGGGACTAGTATCGGTGAGCAGTTCTTC. It specifies CASSKTGTSIGEQFF.

This clonotype has only a few counts. The chain has TRBV20-1 and TRBJ2-3; D is ambiguous. Germline V gene data show CDR1 as DFQATT and CDR2 as SNEGSKA (reference sequence). V lost 1 base, J lost 3 bases, and 11 bases lay in between. The CDR3 spans 14 residues. CDR3 residues: CSARAATSTDTQYF. CDR3 sequence (DNA): TGCAGTGCTAGAGCGGCTACATCGACAGATACGCAGTATTTT.

This clonotype appeared a few times. The gene calls are TRBV4-3 and TRBJ2-7, with a tentative D call TRBD2 (5 bases). Trimming removed 0 bases at V and 1 base at J, with 16 bases between. This CDR3 comprises 17 residues. From germline, CDR1 is LGHNA and CDR2 YSLEER. The chain's CDR3 is CASSQERGFGDSYEQYF. CDR3 sequence (DNA): TGCGCCAGCAGCCAAGAACGGGGTTTTGGGGATTCCTACGAGCAGTACTTC.

This clonotype was seen more than once but under ten times. The chain uses TRBV10-3 and TRBJ1-1; D is ambiguous. The CDR3 is 14 amino acids. Germline lookup yields CDR1 ENHRY and CDR2 SYGVKD. Trimming shortened V by 2 bases and J by 8 bases, and 15 bases separated the two germline ends. CDR3 coding DNA: TGTGCCATCAGTGAGCCTACCCTCTATAGAGAAGCTTTCTTT. Its protein product is CAISEPTLYREAFF.

The table lists this clonotype with a few counts. CDR3 amino acids: CASSLAGRVSYNEQFF. In DNA, the CDR3 is TGCGCCAGCAGCTTGGCCGGGAGGGTTTCCTACAATGAGCAGTTCTTC. The chain recombines TRBV5-1 with TRBJ2-1, with 8 bases that match TRBD2. The J segment lost 1 base and the V segment lost 0 bases, leaving 3 bases of the junction unmatched. Germline V gene sequence: CDR1 SGHRS, CDR2 YFSETQ. This CDR3 is built from 16 residues. The variable domain in full, with the rest retrieved from reference TRBV5-1 and TRBJ2-1, is KAGVTQTPRYLIKTRGQQVTLSCSPISGHRSVSWYQQTPGQGLQFLFEYFSETQRNKGNFPGRFSGRQFSNSRSEMNVSTLELGDSALYLCASSLAGRVSYNEQFFGPGTRLTVL.

This chain connects TRBV20-1 to TRBJ1-1; D is perhaps TRBD1 (6 bases). CDR1 and CDR2 (germline): DFQATT, SNEGSKA (reference sequence). V lost 6 bases to trimming and J lost 4 bases, with 12 bases between them. This CDR3 contains 12 residues. CDR3 sequence: CSARQDLTEAFF. CDR3 nucleotides: TGCAGTGCCCGACAGGATCTCACTGAAGCTTTCTTT.

This sequence joins TRBV2 and TRBJ2-3; D may be TRBD2 (6 bases). V lost 4 bases and J lost 1, with 9 bases in between. In germline, CDR1 is SNHLY, CDR2 FYNNEI. There are 14 residues in the CDR3. CDR3 sequence (DNA): TGTGCCAGCAGTGGACTAGTGCGCACAGATACGCAGTATTTT. Translating gives CASSGLVRTDTQYF.

In its sample, this clonotype was seen a few times. The V call is TRBV6-2 or TRBV6-3, the J call TRBJ1-2, with a weak D call TRBD1 (5 bases). The CDR3 covers 13 residues. In germline, CDR1 is MNHEY, CDR2 SVGEGT. The V and J ends lost 6 bases and 8 bases respectively, with 16 bases between them. Here the CDR3 DNA reads TGTGCCAGCAGCCCCTCGTGGGGGTCGGGCTACACCTTC. Its protein product is CASSPSWGSGYTF.

The J gene is TRBJ1-2, the V gene TRBV20-1, with a possible D match to TRBD1 (5 bases). CDR3 length equals 13 residues. Germline V gives CDR1 DFQATT, CDR2 SNEGSKA (reference sequence). The CDR3 is CSPGGSSNYGYTF. The DNA of the CDR3 is TGCAGCCCTGGGGGGTCTAGTAACTATGGCTACACCTTC.

This clonotype was counted a few times. V gene TRBV5-1 combines with J gene TRBJ1-1; D might be TRBD1 (5 bases). The V end was cut by 6 bases, the J end by 2 bases, with 14 bases between. CDR1 and CDR2 from the germline V gene are SGHRS and YFSETQ. The CDR3 covers 14 residues. In nucleotides, the CDR3 is TGCGCCAGCAATCGTTTGGGGCTCAACACTGAAGCTTTCTTT. Its translation is CASNRLGLNTEAFF.